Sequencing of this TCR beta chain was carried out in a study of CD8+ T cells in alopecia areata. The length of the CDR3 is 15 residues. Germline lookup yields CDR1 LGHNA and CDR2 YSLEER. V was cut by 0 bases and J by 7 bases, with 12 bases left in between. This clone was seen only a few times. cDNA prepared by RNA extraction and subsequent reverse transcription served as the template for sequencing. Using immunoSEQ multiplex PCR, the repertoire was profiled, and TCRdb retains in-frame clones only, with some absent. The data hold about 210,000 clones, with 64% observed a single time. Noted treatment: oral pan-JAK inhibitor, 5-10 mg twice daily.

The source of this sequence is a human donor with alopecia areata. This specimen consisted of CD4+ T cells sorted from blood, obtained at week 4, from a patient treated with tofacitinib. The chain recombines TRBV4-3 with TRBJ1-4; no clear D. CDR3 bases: TGCGCCAGCAGCCAAGATACGACCGGTAGTGAAAAACTGTTTTTT. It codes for CASSQDTTGSEKLFF.